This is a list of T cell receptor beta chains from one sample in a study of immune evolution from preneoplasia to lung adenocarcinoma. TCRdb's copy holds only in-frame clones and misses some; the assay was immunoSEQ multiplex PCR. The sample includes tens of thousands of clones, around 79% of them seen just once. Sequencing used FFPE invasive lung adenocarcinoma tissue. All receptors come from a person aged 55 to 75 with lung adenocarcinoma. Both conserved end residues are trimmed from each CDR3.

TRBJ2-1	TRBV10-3	AISDPLAGGPRENEQF
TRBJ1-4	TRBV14	ASSQLGTAASEKLF
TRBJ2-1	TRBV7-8	ASSLGEAGGFNEQF
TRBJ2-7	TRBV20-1	SASGGHEQY
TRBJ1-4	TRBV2	ASKTGTGNEKLF
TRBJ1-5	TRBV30	AWSYGTYSNQPQH
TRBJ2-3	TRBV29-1	SVRRPKADTQY
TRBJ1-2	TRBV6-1	ASSDGQSYGYT
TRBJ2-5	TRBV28	ASGSGQQETQY
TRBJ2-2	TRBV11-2	ASSLGGEYTGELF
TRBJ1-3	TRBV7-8	ASSSGLASGNTIY
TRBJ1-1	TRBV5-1	ASSPAGGQGSTEAF
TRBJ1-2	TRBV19	ASSMPVSAQTYGYT
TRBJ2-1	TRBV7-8	ASSYPKGGHRGEQF
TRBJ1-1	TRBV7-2	ASSLGDRVLNTEAF
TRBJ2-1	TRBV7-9	ASSPGTTTEQF
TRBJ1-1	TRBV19	ASAVGQGHVEAF
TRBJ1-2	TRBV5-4	ASSLGRGRDYGYT
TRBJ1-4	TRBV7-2	ASSPPSGANEKLF
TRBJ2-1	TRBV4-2	ASSQGTSGRFNEQF
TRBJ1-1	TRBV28	ASSSEIQGGNTEAF
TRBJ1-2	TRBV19	ASSIDGRGLGGYT
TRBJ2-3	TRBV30	AGAHFTDTQY
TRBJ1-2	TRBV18	ASSADLPGQGKGYT
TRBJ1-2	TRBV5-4	ASSSYYGYT
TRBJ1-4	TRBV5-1	ASSLGTGGNEKLF
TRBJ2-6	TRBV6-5	ASRSGANVLT
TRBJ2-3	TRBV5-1	ASSKSTDTQY
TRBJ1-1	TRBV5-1	ASSSAGVRNTEAF
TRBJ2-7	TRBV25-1	ASSGEGLARDEQY
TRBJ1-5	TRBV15	ATRDGGQPQH
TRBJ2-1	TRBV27	ASSSGGRYNEQF
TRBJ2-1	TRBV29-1	SARRGPEDNEQF
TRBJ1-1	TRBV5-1	ASRPDRGQNEAF
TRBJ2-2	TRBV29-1	SVSTGPDTGELF
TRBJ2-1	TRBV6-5	ASSYWGNTYNEQF
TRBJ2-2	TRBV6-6	ASSDSGRAFGELF
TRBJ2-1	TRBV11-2	ASSGLGQRGNEQF
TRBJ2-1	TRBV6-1	ASRGTGVGEQF
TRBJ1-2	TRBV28	ASSSGVNYGYT
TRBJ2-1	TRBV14	ASSQASGKYNEQF
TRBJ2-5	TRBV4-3	ASSTRAEIQETQY
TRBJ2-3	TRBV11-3	ASSLEGNTDTQY
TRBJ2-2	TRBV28	ASSPFGWDTGELF
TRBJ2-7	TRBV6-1	ASSEKQEPSDEQY